The entry below describes one T cell receptor (beta chain). V lost 9 bases and J 0 bases, leaving 15 bases between the germline ends. The germline gives CDR1 KGHDR, CDR2 SFDVKD. The CDR3 sequence is 15 residues long. This record comes from a study of blood T cell repertoires in COVID-19. Study-wide context: COVID-19 samples from acute and convalescent phases originated in the United States, Italy and Spain. PBMCs, B-cell-depleted T cells, or T cells provided the cDNA or gDNA that made up the material.

In the original analysis: Amplifying reference gene primers gave estimates of nucleated cell counts. Here immunoSEQ multiplex PCR was the method, and the copy in TCRdb shows in-frame clones only, minus some. V and J calls and clone size are copied from that table; D and trimming were computed from the DNA. This sample has a few hundred thousand clones, with around 83% found just once. The sequenced material came from peripheral blood. The origin of this receptor is a middle-aged woman who had recovered from COVID-19. The rearrangement links TRBV24-1 to TRBJ2-3, with D tentatively TRBD2 (6 bases). CDR3 protein: CATERGRGSTDTQYF. Written as DNA, the CDR3 is TGTGCCACCGAAAGAGGGCGGGGAAGCACAGATACGCAGTATTTT.